One sample yielded the 5 T cell receptor beta chains listed below, sequenced in a study of sequential checkpoint blockade in melanoma. Produced via immunoSEQ multiplex PCR; TCRdb's table is partial and in-frame only. The sample has more than 30,000 clones, approximately 86% seen once. Treatment reported: randomized to nivolumab then ipilimumab (arm A) or the reverse (arm B). The sequencing here drew on CD8+ T cells sorted from blood (inferred from file names), taken from a patient given nivolumab and ipilimumab in sequence. Source of these receptors: a human donor with melanoma.

V and J are TRBV5-4 and TRBJ2-7; maybe TRBD2 (5 bases). The CDR3 is 14 residues long. V shed 2 bases and J shed 0 bases, with 9 bases lying between them. The germline CDR1 and CDR2 sequences are SGHNT and YYREEE (reference sequence). The CDR3 spells CASSLVGSSYEQYF. The CDR3 coding sequence is TGTGCCAGCAGCTTAGTTGGGAGCTCCTACGAGCAGTACTTC.

Concerning this clone itself: The junction differs from germline at one of its ends, possibly a read error. V is TRBV28 and J is TRBJ2-7, with a possible D match to TRBD2 (6 bases). The CDR3 consists of 13 residues. Looked up from germline, CDR1 is MDHEN and CDR2 is SYDVKM. CDR3 sequence reads: CASKLAPSYGQYF. CDR3 DNA sequence: TGTGCCAGCAAGCTAGCGCCCTCCTACGGGCAGTACTTC.

This sequence joins TRBV27 and TRBJ1-5; 8 bases match TRBD1. This CDR3 contains 14 residues. CDR1 and CDR2 from the germline V gene are MNHEY and SMNVEV (reference sequence). J was trimmed by 7 bases and V by 5 bases; bases with no gene match: 7. CDR3 protein: CASSIQGARQPQHF. CDR3 in DNA: TGTGCCAGCAGTATCCAGGGGGCCCGGCAGCCCCAGCATTTT.

V usage is TRBV9 and J usage is TRBJ1-1; the D is unclear. The CDR3 is 12 amino acids. The V gene's germline CDR1 is SGDLS and CDR2 YYNGEE. The V gene lost 2 bases and the J gene lost 3 bases, with 5 bases spanning the gap. CDR3 amino acids: CASSVEDTEAFF. The DNA for the CDR3 is TGTGCCAGCAGCGTGGAGGACACTGAAGCTTTCTTT.

This clone was detected once. The gene calls are TRBV19 and TRBJ1-2; 7 bases line up with TRBD1. The CDR3 sequence is 17 residues long. Germline trimming cut 2 bases from V and 4 bases from J; bases unmatched to any gene: 13. The germline gives CDR1 LNHDA, CDR2 SQIVND (reference sequence). The CDR3 spells CASSIITEDRTAYGYTF. The CDR3 bases are TGTGCCAGTAGTATAATAACTGAGGACAGGACTGCCTATGGCTACACCTTC.